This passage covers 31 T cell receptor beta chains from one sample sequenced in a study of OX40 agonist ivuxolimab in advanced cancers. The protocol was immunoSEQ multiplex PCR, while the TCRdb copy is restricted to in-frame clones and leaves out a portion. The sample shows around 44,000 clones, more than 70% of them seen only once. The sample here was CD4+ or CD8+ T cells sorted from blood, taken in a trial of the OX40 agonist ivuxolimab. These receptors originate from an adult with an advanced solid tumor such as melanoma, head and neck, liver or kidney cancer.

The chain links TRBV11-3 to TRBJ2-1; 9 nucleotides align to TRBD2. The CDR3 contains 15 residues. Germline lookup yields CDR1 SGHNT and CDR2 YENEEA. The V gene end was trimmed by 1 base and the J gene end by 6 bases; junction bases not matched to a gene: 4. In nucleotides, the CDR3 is TGTGCCAGCAGCTTAGGTTGGCGGGGGGGCAATGAGCAGTTCTTC. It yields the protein CASSLGWRGGNEQFF.

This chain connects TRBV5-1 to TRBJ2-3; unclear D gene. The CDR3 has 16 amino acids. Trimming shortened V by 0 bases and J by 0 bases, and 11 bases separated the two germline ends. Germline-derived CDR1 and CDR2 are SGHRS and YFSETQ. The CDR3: CASSLGGSTSTDTQYF. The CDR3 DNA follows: TGCGCCAGCAGCTTGGGCGGCAGTACTAGCACAGATACGCAGTATTTT.

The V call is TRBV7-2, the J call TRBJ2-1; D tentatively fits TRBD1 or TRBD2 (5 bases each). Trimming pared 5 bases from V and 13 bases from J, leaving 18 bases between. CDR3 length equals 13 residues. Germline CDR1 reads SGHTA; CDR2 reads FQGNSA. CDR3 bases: TGTGCCAGCAGCGAGAGGGGTCGGCTACCTCAGTTCTTC. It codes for CASSERGRLPQFF.

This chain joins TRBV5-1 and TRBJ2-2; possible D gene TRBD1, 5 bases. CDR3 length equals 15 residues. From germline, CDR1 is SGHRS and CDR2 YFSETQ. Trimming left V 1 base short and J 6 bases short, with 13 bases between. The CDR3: CASSLMQGAAGELFF. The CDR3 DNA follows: TGCGCCAGCAGCTTGATGCAGGGTGCGGCCGGGGAGCTGTTTTTT.

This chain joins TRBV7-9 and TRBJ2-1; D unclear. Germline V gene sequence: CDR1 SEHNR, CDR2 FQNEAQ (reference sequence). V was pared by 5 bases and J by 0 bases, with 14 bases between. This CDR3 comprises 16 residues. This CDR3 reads CASSPPPASSYNEQFF. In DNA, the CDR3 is TGTGCCAGCAGCCCCCCTCCGGCGAGCTCCTACAATGAGCAGTTCTTC.

The CDR3 DNA follows: TGTGCCAGCAGAGAAAAGACCCAGTACTTC. As protein: CASREKTQYF. V is TRBV2 and J is TRBJ2-5; no reliable D call. The V end was cut by 6 bases, the J end by 6 bases, with 5 bases between. Germline V gene data show CDR1 as SNHLY and CDR2 as FYNNEI. This CDR3 is 10 amino acids long.

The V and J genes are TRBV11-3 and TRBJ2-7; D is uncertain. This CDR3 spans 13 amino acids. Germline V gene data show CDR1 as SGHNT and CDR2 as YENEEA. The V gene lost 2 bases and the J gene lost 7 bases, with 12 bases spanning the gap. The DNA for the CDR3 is TGTGCCAGCAGCTTACTACTTAGGTCGGAGCAGTACTTC. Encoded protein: CASSLLLRSEQYF.

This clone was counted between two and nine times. The CDR3 bases are TGCGCCAGCAGCCCCGGGACAGATAATGAAAAACTGTTTTTT. Translated: CASSPGTDNEKLFF. V usage is TRBV5-1 and J usage is TRBJ1-4; 7 nucleotides align to TRBD1. The junction had 4 bases not matched to a gene; V was cut back by 4 bases and J by 4 bases. Germline-derived CDR1 and CDR2 are SGHRS and YFSETQ. There are 14 residues in the CDR3.

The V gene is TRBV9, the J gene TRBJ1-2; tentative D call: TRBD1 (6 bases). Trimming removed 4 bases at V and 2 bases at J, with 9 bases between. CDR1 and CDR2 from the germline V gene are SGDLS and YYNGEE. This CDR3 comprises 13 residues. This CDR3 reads CASSPDRNYGYTF. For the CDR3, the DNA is TGTGCCAGCAGCCCGGACAGAAACTATGGCTACACCTTC.

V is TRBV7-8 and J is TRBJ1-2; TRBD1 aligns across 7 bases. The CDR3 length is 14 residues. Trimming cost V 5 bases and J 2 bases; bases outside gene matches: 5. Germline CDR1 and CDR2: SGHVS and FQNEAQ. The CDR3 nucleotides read TGTGCCAGCAGCCGGAACAGGGGAAACTATGGCTACACCTTC. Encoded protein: CASSRNRGNYGYTF.

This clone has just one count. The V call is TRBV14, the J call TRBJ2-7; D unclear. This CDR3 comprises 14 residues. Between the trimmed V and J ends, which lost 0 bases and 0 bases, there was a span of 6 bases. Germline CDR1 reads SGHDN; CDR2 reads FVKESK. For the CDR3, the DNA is TGTGCCAGCAGCCAAGATCTGAGCTCCTACGAGCAGTACTTC. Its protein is CASSQDLSSYEQYF.

CDR3 coding DNA: TGTGCCAGCAGTTACCGGCGGGACGGAAATCAGCCCCAGCATTTT. It codes for CASSYRRDGNQPQHF. The V call is TRBV6-6, the J call TRBJ1-5, with D tentatively TRBD1 (5 bases). CDR1 and CDR2 from the germline V gene are MNHNY and SVGAGI (reference sequence). The CDR3 is made up of 15 amino acids. The V end was cut by 2 bases, the J end by 4 bases, with 12 bases between.

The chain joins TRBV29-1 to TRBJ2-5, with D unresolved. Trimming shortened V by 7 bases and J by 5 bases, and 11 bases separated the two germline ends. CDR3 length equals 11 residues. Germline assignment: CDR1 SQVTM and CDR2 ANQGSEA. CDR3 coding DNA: TGCAGCGCCCACGGGCCTGAGACCCAGTACTTC. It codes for CSAHGPETQYF.

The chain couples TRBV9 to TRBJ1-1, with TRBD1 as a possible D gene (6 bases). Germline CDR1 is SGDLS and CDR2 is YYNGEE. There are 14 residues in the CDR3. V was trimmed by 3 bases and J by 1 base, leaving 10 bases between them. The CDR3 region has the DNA TGTGCCAGCAGCGCAGGGGTCGGGAACACTGAAGCTTTCTTT. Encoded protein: CASSAGVGNTEAFF.

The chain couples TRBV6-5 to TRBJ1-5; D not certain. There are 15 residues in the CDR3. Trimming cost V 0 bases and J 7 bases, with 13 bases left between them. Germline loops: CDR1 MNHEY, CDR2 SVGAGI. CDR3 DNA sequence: TGTGCCAGCAGTTACTCGATGGGGTTGGGGCAGCCCCAGCATTTT. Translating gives CASSYSMGLGQPQHF.

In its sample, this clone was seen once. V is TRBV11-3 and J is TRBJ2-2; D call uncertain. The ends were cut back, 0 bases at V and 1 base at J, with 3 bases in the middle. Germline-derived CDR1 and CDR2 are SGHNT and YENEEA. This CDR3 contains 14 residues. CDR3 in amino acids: CASSLDGNTGELFF. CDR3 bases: TGTGCCAGCAGCTTAGATGGGAACACCGGGGAGCTGTTTTTT.

In nucleotides, the CDR3 is TGTGCCAGCTCCCAGGGGAACGAAAATGAAGCTTTCTTT. Its protein product is CASSQGNENEAFF. The chain uses TRBV18 and TRBJ1-1; weak D call: TRBD1 (6 bases). V lost 6 bases and J lost 7, with 15 bases in between. The CDR3 loop spans 13 amino acids. Germline values: CDR1 KGHSH, CDR2 LQKENI.

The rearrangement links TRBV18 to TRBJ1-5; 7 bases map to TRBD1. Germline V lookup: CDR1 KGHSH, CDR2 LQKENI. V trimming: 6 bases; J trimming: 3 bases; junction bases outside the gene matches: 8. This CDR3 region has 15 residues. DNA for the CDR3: TGTGCCAGCTCGCTAGATGGACAGGTCAATCAGCCCCAGCATTTT. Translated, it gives CASSLDGQVNQPQHF.

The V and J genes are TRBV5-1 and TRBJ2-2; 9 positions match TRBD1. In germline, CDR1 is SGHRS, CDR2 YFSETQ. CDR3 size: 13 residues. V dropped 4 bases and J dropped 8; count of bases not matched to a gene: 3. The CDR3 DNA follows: TGCGCCAGCAGCCCACAGGGGGCTGGGGAGCTGTTTTTT. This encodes CASSPQGAGELFF.

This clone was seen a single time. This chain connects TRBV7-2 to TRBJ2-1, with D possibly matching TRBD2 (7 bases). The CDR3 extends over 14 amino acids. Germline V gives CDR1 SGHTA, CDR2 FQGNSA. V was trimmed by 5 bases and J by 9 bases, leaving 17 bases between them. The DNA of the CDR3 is TGTGCCAGCAGCACAGTGGGGGGGCCGGGTGAGCAGTTCTTC. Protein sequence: CASSTVGGPGEQFF.

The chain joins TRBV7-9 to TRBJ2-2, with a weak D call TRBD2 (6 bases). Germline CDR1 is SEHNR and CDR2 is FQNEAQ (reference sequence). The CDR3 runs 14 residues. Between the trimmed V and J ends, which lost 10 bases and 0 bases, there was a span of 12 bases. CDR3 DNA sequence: TGTGCCACCCGTTGGGGGGCGAACACCGGGGAGCTGTTTTTT. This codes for CATRWGANTGELFF.

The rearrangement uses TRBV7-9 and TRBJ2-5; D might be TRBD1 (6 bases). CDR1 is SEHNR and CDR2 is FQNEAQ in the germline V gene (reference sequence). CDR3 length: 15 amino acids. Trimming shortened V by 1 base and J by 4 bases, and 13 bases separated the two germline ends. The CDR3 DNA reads TGTGCCAGCAGCTTAGGGCAGGGGATTGGAGAGACCCAGTACTTC. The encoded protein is CASSLGQGIGETQYF. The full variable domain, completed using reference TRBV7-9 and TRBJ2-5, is DTGVSQNPRHKITKRGQNVTFRCDPISEHNRLYWYRQTLGQGPEFLTYFQNEAQLEKSRLLSDRFSAERPKGSFSTLEIQRTEQGDSAMYLCASSLGQGIGETQYFGPGTRLLVL.

CDR3 sequence (DNA): TGTGCCAGTACCGACAGGGGTTTGCAGTACGCTTTCTTT. It specifies CASTDRGLQYAFF. The chain uses TRBV19 and TRBJ1-1; TRBD1 agrees at 8 bases. The germline V gene encodes CDR1 LNHDA and CDR2 SQIVND (reference sequence). Trimming removed 7 bases from V and 11 bases from J; junction bases left unmatched: 12. This CDR3 region has 13 residues.

The CDR3 DNA reads as TGTGCCAGCAGCCCAGAGTGGTTCAGCTCCTACAATGAGCAGTTCTTC. This encodes CASSPEWFSSYNEQFF. J is TRBJ2-1 and V is TRBV5-6; D is unclear. The germline CDR1 and CDR2 sequences are SGHDT and YYEEEE. The V gene lost 4 bases and the J gene lost 0 bases, with 14 bases spanning the gap. The CDR3 extends over 16 amino acids.

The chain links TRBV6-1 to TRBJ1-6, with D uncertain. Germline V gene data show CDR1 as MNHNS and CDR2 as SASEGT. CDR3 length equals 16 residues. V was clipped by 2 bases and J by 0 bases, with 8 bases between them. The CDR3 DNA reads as TGTGCCAGCAGTGAAATGGGTAGCTCCTATAATTCACCCCTCCACTTT. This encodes CASSEMGSSYNSPLHF.

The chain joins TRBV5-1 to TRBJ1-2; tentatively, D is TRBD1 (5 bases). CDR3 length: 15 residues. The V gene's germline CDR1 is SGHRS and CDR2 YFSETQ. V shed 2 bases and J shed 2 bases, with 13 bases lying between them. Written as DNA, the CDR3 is TGCGCCAGCAGCTTTTTAGGGGACGAGAACTATGGCTACACCTTC. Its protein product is CASSFLGDENYGYTF.

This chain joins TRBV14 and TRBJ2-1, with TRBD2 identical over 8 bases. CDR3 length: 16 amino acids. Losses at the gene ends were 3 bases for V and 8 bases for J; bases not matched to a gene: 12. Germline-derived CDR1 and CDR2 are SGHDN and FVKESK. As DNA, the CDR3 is TGTGCCAGCAGCCAGGCCCTTGCGGGGGGAGGCGATGAGCAGTTCTTC. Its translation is CASSQALAGGGDEQFF.

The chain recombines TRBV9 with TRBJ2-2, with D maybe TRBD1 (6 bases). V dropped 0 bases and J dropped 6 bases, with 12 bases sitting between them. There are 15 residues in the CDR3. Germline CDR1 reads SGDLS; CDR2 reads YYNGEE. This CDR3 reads CASSVVVGGPGELFF. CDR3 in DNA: TGTGCCAGCAGCGTAGTGGTAGGGGGACCCGGGGAGCTGTTTTTT.

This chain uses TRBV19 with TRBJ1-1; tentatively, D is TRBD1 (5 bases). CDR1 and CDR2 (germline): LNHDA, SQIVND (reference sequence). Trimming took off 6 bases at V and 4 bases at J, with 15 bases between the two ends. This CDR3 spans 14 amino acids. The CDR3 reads CASSAQGPATEAFF. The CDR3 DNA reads TGTGCCAGTAGCGCCCAGGGTCCGGCCACTGAAGCTTTCTTT.

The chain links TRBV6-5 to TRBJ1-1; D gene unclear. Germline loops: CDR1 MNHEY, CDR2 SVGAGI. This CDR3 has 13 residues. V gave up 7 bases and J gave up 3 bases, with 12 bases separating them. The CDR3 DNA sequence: TGTGCCAGCACCCTACATCATGACACTGAAGCTTTCTTT. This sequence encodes CASTLHHDTEAFF.

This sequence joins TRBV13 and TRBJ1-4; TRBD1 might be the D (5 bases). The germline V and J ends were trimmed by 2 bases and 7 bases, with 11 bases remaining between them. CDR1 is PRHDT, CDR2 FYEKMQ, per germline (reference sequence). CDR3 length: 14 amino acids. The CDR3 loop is CASSLRGGGEKLFF. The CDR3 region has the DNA TGTGCCAGCAGCTTAAGGGGTGGTGGTGAAAAACTGTTTTTT.